This T cell receptor beta chain was obtained from a study of T cell clonality in common variable immunodeficiency. Study conclusions and caveats: Reportedly, TCR beta sequences from common variable immunodeficiency showed fewer deletions and N-nucleotide insertions. CVID subjects had higher TCRbeta clonality than healthy controls, most marked in about a third.

TCRdb keeps only in-frame clones here, not all; method: immunoSEQ multiplex PCR. This repertoire lists about 52,000 clones without singletons; roughly 3.5% sits in the top ten. V was pared by 4 bases and J by 6 bases, with 16 bases between. Germline-derived CDR1 and CDR2 are SEHNR and FQNEAQ (reference sequence). CDR3 size: 14 residues. The table lists this clone with many counts. The antigen is unknown. The CDR3 end falls 3 residues outside the read, so it is completed with the germline J gene. The sequenced material came from peripheral blood mononuclear cells. The sequence was collected from a person aged 18-70 years in good health. The rearrangement joins TRBV7-9 to TRBJ2-7, with D possibly matching TRBD2 (7 bases). This chain's CDR3 is CASSSQAGTSEQYF. CDR3 bases read: TGTGCCAGCAGCTCCCAAGCGGGGACAAGCGAG.